Below, 8 T cell receptor beta chains from the same sample are listed, as sequenced in a study of low-dose radiotherapy and immunotherapy resistance in tumors. TRAV- and TRBV-specific primers, spanning alpha and beta chains, primed first-strand cDNA. The authors ran around 18 PCR cycles to amplify TCRs with a constant-region primer and V-primer adapter. One entry per CDR3 protein results from TCRdb running MiXCR on the reads. The table has some 100,000 distinct CDR3 sequences, roughly 20% seen once. As for time point: after trial treatment. Indicated treatment: LDRT plus nivolumab, ipilimumab, low-dose cyclophosphamide and aspirin (RACIN trial). This sample comprised PBMCs, obtained after low-dose radiotherapy plus immunotherapy. All receptors derive from a male donor with prostate cancer.

This clonotype was recorded many times. The chain combines TRBV20-1 with TRBJ2-3, with 9 positions matching TRBD2. The V segment lost 3 bases and the J segment 2 bases; nucleotides outside the gene matches: 12. Looked up from germline, CDR1 is DFQATT and CDR2 is SNEGSKA (reference sequence). This CDR3 comprises 17 residues. The CDR3: CSASGGGASVDTDTQYF. The CDR3 nucleotides are TGCAGTGCTAGCGGCGGGGGGGCCTCAGTGGACACAGATACGCAGTATTTT.

In the case of this clonotype: The likely explanation is a read error, given a far larger clone one base away. The gene calls are TRBV20-1 and TRBJ2-1; D uncertain. Looked up from germline, CDR1 is DFQATT and CDR2 is SNEGSKA (reference sequence). V was trimmed by 5 bases and J by 13 bases, leaving 15 bases between them. The CDR3 sequence is 11 residues long. CDR3 residues: CSALVGRTQFF. DNA of the CDR3: TGCAGTGCTCTCGTTGGACGGACCCAGTTCTTC.

At least ten counts were recorded for this clonotype. The chain carries TRBV4-2 and TRBJ1-2, with TRBD1 matching over 10 bases. From germline, CDR1 is LGHNA and CDR2 YNFKEQ. This CDR3 contains 16 residues. Germline trimming cut 3 bases from V and 5 bases from J; bases unmatched to any gene: 9. In DNA form, the CDR3 reads TGTGCCAGCAGCCATGCCGGGACAGGGGAGACATATGGCTACACCTTC. This gives the protein CASSHAGTGETYGYTF.

Comments on this clonotype: The CDR3 carries no conserved terminal phenylalanine or tryptophan, so it likely arises from a read error. The DNA is omitted, as the CDR3 cannot be located on it reliably, and the CDR3 follows TCRdb's listing. The chain combines TRBV12-3 or TRBV12-4 with TRBJ2-7; TRBD2 is the table's D call, not checked against the DNA. The length of the CDR3 is 14 amino acids, counting both ends. The CDR3 sequence: CASSLVREVNEQYL.

This clonotype was detected ten times or more. The chain uses TRBV12-3 or TRBV12-4 and TRBJ2-3; 9 positions agree with TRBD2. The CDR3 covers 16 residues. J gave up 2 bases and V 6 bases, and 9 bases lay outside the gene matches. The CDR3, as DNA: TGTGCCAGCAGCCAACTCCTAGCGGGACCCACAGATACGCAGTATTTT. This sequence encodes CASSQLLAGPTDTQYF.

Many counts were recorded for this clonotype. V and J are TRBV7-9 and TRBJ2-2; D may correspond to TRBD1 or TRBD2 (7 bases each). The CDR3 is 17 residues long. V lost 4 bases, J lost 6 bases, and 21 bases lay in between. Germline V gene lookup returns CDR1 SEHNR and CDR2 FQNEAQ (reference sequence). CDR3 sequence: CASSSSSGGGVAGELFF. Written as DNA, the CDR3 is TGTGCCAGCAGCTCGTCTAGCGGAGGGGGCGTCGCCGGGGAGCTGTTTTTT. The full variable domain, with the rest looked up from reference TRBV7-9 and TRBJ2-2, is DTGVSQNPRHKITKRGQNVTFRCDPISEHNRLYWYRQTLGQGPEFLTYFQNEAQLEKSRLLSDRFSAERPKGSFSTLEIQRTEQGDSAMYLCASSSSSGGGVAGELFFGEGSRLTVL.

This clonotype was seen more than once but under ten times. One end of the junction does not line up with germline, which may come from a read error. The chain is built from TRBV20-1 and TRBJ2-3; 11 bases match TRBD2. This CDR3 spans 16 amino acids. Per germline, CDR1 DFQATT and CDR2 SNEGSKA (reference sequence). The CDR3 nucleotides read TGCAGTGCTATCCCCCTACTAGCGGGGGTCACAGACACGCAGTATTTT. Protein sequence: CSAIPLLAGVTDTQYF.

This clonotype occurred many times. This rearrangement joins TRBV7-4 to TRBJ2-1, with 7 bases aligning to TRBD1. The V gene's germline CDR1 is SGHVT and CDR2 SQSDAQ. CDR3 length: 17 residues. The junction had 18 bases not matched to a gene; V was cut back by 5 bases and J by 8 bases. CDR3 bases: TGTGCCAGCAGCCCACGACAGGGCCCAATATTGTGCGATGAGCAGTTCTTC. Its protein is CASSPRQGPILCDEQFF.